Sequencing of this T cell receptor (beta chain) was carried out in a study of blood T cells in healthy people across ages. Germline CDR1 is LGHNA and CDR2 is YNFKEQ. Trimming left V 4 bases short and J 1 base short, with 20 bases between. This CDR3 is built from 18 residues. The sample, about 10 milliliters of peripheral blood, was drawn from each donor. Primers used in a second PCR of about 6 to 11 cycles were a sample-barcoded 5' primer and a J-beta primer mix. Samples each returned at least 2.5 million CDR3-containing paired-end reads. TCRdb passed the 5' RACE reads through MiXCR, listing each CDR3 protein once. The data hold around 280,000 distinct CDR3 sequences, with less than 30% observed a single time. General observations from the study: In these data, TCR beta diversity tracked strongly with naive T cell percentage.

This clonotype was detected a few times. The target antigen is unknown. This sequence was found in a woman between 65 and 79 years old in good health. The sequencing input was blood. The chain combines TRBV4-2 with TRBJ2-4; TRBD1 might be the D (6 bases). As DNA, the CDR3 is TGTGCCAGCAGCCGTAATGCCGATCCTCAGGGGGCCAAAAACATTCAGTACTTC. Its protein is CASSRNADPQGAKNIQYF.